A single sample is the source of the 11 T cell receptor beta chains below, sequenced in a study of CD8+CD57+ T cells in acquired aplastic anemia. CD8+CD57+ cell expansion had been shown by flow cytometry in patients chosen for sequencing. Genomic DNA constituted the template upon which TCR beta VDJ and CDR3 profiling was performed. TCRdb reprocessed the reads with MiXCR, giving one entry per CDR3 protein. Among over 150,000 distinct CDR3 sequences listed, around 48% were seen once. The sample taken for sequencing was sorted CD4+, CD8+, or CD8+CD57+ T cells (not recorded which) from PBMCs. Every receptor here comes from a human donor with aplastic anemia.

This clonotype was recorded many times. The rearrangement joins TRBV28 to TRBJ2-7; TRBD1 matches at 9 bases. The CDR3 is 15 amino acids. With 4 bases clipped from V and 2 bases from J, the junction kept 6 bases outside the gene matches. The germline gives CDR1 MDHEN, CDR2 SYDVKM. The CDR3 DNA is TGTGCCAGCAGTTCACCCCGGGACAGGGCCTACGAGCAGTACTTC. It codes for CASSSPRDRAYEQYF.

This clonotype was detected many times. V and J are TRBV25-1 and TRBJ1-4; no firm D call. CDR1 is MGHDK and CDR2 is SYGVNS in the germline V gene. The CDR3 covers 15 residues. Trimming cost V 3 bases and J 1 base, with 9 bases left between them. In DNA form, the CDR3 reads TGTGCCAGCAGTGATAGGCTCCAAACTAATGAAAAACTGTTTTTT. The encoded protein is CASSDRLQTNEKLFF.

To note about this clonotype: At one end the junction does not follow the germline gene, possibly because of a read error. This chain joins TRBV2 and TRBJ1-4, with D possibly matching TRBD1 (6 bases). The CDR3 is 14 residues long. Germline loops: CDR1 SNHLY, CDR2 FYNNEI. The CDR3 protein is CASNDWGGREKLFF. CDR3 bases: TGTGCCAGCAACGATTGGGGGGGCCGGGAAAAACTGTTCTTT.

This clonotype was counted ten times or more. CDR3: CASSQQGATEAFF. The CDR3 DNA is TGCGCCAGCAGCCAACAGGGGGCCACTGAAGCTTTCTTT. The chain is built from TRBV5-1 and TRBJ1-1; 9 bases are a match to TRBD1. Germline V gene sequence: CDR1 SGHRS, CDR2 YFSETQ. The ends lost 4 bases at V and 4 bases at J; junction bases unmatched: 2. The CDR3 is 13 residues long.

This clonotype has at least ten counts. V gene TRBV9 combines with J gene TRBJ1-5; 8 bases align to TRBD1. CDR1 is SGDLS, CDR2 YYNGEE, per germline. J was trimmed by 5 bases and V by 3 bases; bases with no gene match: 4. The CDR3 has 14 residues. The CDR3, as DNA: TGTGCCAGCAGCGCAGGGGGCGGGGATCAGCCCCAGCATTTT. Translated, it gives CASSAGGGDQPQHF.

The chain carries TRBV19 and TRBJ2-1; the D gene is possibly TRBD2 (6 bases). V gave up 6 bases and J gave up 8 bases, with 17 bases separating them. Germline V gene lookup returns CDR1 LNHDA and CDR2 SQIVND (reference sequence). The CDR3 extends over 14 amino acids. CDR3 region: CASRGTGGGYEQFF. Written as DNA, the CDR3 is TGTGCCAGTAGGGGGACTGGCGGAGGGTATGAGCAGTTCTTC.

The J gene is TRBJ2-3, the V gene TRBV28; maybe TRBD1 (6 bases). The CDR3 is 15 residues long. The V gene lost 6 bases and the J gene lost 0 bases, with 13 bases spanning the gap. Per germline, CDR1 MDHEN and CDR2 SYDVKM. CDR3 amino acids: CASSPGDTSTDTQYF. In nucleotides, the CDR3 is TGTGCCAGCAGCCCCGGGGACACCAGCACAGATACGCAGTATTTT.

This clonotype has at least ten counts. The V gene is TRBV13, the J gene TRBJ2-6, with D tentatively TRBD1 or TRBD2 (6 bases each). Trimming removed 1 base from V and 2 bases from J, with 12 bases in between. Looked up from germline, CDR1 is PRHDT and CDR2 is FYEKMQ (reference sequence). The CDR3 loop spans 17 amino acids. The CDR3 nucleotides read TGTGCCAGCAGCTTAGCTGTGGGGGGCGCTGGGGCCAACGTCCTGACTTTC. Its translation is CASSLAVGGAGANVLTF.

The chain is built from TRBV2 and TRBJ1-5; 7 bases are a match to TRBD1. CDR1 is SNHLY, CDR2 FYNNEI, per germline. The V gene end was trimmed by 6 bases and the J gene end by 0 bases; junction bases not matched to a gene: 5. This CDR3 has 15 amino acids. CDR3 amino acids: CASSQQGLSNQPQHF. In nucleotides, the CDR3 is TGTGCCAGCAGCCAACAGGGGCTTAGCAATCAGCCCCAGCATTTT.

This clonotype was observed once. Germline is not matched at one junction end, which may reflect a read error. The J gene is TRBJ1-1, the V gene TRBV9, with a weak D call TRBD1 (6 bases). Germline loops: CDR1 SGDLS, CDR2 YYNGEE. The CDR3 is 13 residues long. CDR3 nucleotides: TGTGCCAGCATCCCGAGCGGGGGGCAGGAAGCGTTCTTT. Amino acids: CASIPSGGQEAFF.

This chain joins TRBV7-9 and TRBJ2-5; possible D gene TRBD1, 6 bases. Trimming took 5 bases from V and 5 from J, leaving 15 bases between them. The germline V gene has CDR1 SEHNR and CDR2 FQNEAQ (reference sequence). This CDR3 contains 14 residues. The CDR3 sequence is CASSPPDRAETQYF. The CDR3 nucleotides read TGTGCCAGCAGCCCCCCGGACAGAGCGGAGACCCAGTACTTC.